The clone carrying this T cell receptor beta chain was detected a few times. Its specificity is not known. Next came a second PCR, run for about 7 to 12 cycles, which used a sample-barcoded 5' primer along with a J-beta primer mix. TCRdb redid the calling of the 5' RACE reads with MiXCR, one entry per CDR3 protein. The sample lists over 700,000 distinct CDR3 sequences, 20% to 30% occurring once. V was trimmed by 6 bases and J by 4 bases, leaving 6 bases between them. This CDR3 spans 11 amino acids. These data come from a study of blood T cells in healthy people across ages. Study observations and caveats: Reliance upon unsorted PBMCs precluded definitive naive versus antigen-experienced comparison. More naive CD4+ cells and higher diversity marked long-lived donors relative to aged donors.

These data were likewise used in another study, on T cells of mothers and their children. That publication notes: Among related mother-child pairs, overlap was slightly higher than in unrelated pairs, though not significantly. Researchers found no T cell clones that were persistent and microchimeric.

The chain is built from TRBV12-3 or TRBV12-4 and TRBJ1-2; D is unclear. The receptor was isolated from a boy aged 5-17 years in good health. The sequencing input was blood. CDR3 sequence: CASRNIYGYTF. The CDR3 nucleotides read TGTGCCAGCAGAAACATCTATGGCTACACCTTC.